This T cell receptor beta chain is from a study of blood T cell repertoires in COVID-19. Trimming pared 5 bases from V and 4 bases from J, leaving 15 bases between. The CDR3 loop spans 15 amino acids. The V gene's germline CDR1 is SGHTA and CDR2 FQGTGA. This table comes from immunoSEQ multiplex PCR, and its TCRdb copy is limited to in-frame clones, with some not included. The sample holds approximately 350,000 clones; over 70% are singletons and the top ten take almost 3%. Source material: peripheral blood. The rearrangement uses TRBV7-3 and TRBJ2-1; maybe TRBD1 (5 bases). The receptor's source is a young man with active or convalescent COVID-19. The CDR3 sequence is CASSPDSLLYNEQFF. Here the CDR3 DNA reads TGTGCCAGCAGCCCTGACAGTCTCCTTTACAATGAGCAGTTCTTC.